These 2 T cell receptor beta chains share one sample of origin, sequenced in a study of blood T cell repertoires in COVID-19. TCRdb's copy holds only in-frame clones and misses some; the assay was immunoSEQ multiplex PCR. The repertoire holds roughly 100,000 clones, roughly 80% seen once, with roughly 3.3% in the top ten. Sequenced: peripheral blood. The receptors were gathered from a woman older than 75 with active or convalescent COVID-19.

CDR3 DNA: TGTGCCACCACGACAGGGGCCCAGCCCCAGCATTTT. It is translated as CATTTGAQPQHF. The rearrangement joins TRBV10-3 to TRBJ1-5; TRBD1 matches 8 bases. The CDR3 covers 12 residues. V was clipped by 10 bases and J by 7 bases; unmatched bases: 6. Germline V gives CDR1 ENHRY, CDR2 SYGVKD.

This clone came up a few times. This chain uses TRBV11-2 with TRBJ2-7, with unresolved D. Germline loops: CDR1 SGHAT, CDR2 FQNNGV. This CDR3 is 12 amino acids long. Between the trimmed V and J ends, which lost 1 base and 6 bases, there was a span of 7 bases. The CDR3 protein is CASSLGSVEQYF. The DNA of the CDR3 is TGTGCCAGCAGCTTAGGAAGCGTCGAGCAGTACTTC.